This section outlines one T cell receptor beta chain sequence together with its context. The CDR3 is 14 amino acids. Germline V gene lookup returns CDR1 SGHTA and CDR2 FQGNSA. With V trimmed by 5 bases and J by 0 bases, 3 bases remained unmatched. The sample originates from a study of blood T cell repertoires in COVID-19. Whole-study context: PBMCs, B-cell-depleted T cells, or T cells provided the cDNA or gDNA that made up the material.

In the original processing: Reference gene primer amplification gave nucleated cell count estimates. The method was immunoSEQ multiplex PCR; TCRdb's version includes in-frame clones alone and lacks a portion of them. V, J and clone size reflect that table, while D and trimming were determined from the DNA. The profile shows a few hundred thousand clones, approximately 90% of them singletons. The rearrangement uses TRBV7-2 and TRBJ1-1; 7 bases map to TRBD1. The sequencing input was peripheral blood. This TCR came from a man younger than 40 with acute or convalescent COVID-19. The CDR3 spells CASSRDRLNTEAFF. CDR3 in DNA: TGTGCCAGCAGCCGGGACAGATTGAACACTGAAGCTTTCTTT.